These 16 T cell receptor beta chains came from one sample sequenced in a study of post-analysis software for immune sequencing data. Unique molecular identifiers were carried by the TCR beta cDNA libraries. From the PCR reads, TCRdb called clonotypes with MiXCR, one entry per CDR3 protein. The sample carries 650,000 to 850,000 distinct CDR3 sequences, just over 45% recorded once. Study observations and caveats: TRBV5-6, TRBV5-1 and TRBV20-1 belonged to a set of roughly 5 TRBV segments that were more frequent in patients than controls.

Their cognate antigens are unknown. Sequences were obtained from blood. The receptors derive from a girl between 10 and 17 years old with multiple sclerosis.

The J gene is TRBJ2-1, the V gene TRBV20-1; unclear D gene. V was trimmed by 2 bases and J by 8 bases, leaving 13 bases between them. The CDR3 runs to 13 residues. Germline-derived CDR1 and CDR2 are DFQATT and SNEGSKA (reference sequence). CDR3 coding DNA: TGCAGTGCTAGATCCCCGGCTAGAGATGAGCAGTTCTTC. Its translation is CSARSPARDEQFF.

The rearrangement uses TRBV20-1 and TRBJ2-4; D gene unclear. The better agreement between TRBJ2-7 and the DNA end casts doubt on the J call. The germline V gene has CDR1 DFQATT and CDR2 SNEGSKA (reference sequence). CDR3 size: 11 residues. The CDR3 protein is CSATSPYEQYF. Here the CDR3 DNA reads TGCAGTGCCACTTCCCCCTACGAGCAGTACTTC.

This clonotype appeared a few times. This chain links TRBV6-1 with TRBJ2-7; 10 nucleotides agree with TRBD2. CDR1 and CDR2 from the germline V gene are MNHNS and SASEGT. J gave up 3 bases and V 3 bases, and 8 bases lay outside the gene matches. The CDR3 consists of 16 residues. CDR3 sequence reads: CASSEPEREGFYEQYF. For the CDR3, the DNA is TGTGCCAGCAGTGAGCCCGAGCGGGAGGGCTTCTACGAGCAGTACTTC.

The V and J genes are TRBV12-3 or TRBV12-4 and TRBJ2-1; maybe TRBD1 (7 bases). V dropped 6 bases and J dropped 10 bases, with 19 bases sitting between them. The CDR3 runs 14 residues. This chain's CDR3 is CASSFQGGESEQFF. The CDR3 nucleotides read TGTGCCAGCAGCTTTCAGGGGGGTGAGTCCGAGCAGTTCTTC.

This clonotype was detected a few times. J is TRBJ2-3 and V is TRBV29-1; D ambiguous. The CDR3 length is 10 residues. V dropped 5 bases and J dropped 5 bases, with 5 bases sitting between them. Germline CDR1 and CDR2: SQVTM and ANQGSEA. The CDR3 here is CSVSEDTQYF. In DNA form, the CDR3 reads TGCAGCGTTAGCGAAGATACGCAGTATTTT.

CDR3 bases: TGCAGTGCTAGACCGCCGGGACTAGCGGGAGTGGAGACCCAGTACTTC. Protein product: CSARPPGLAGVETQYF. V and J are TRBV20-1 and TRBJ2-5; 14 bases are a match to TRBD2. The germline gives CDR1 DFQATT, CDR2 SNEGSKA (reference sequence). This CDR3 contains 16 residues. V shed 2 bases and J 5 bases; nucleotides not matched to a gene: 7.

This clonotype was seen a few times. A much larger clonotype is one base distant, so this may be a read error. V is TRBV29-1 and J is TRBJ2-5; TRBD1 agrees at 7 bases. The CDR3 contains 13 residues. Germline lookup yields CDR1 SQVTM and CDR2 ANQGSEA. The J segment lost 4 bases and the V segment lost 7 bases, leaving 9 bases of the junction unmatched. DNA of the CDR3: TGCAGCGGGACAGGTCCGACGAGAGAGACCCAGTACTTC. Amino acid sequence: CSGTGPTRETQYF. The whole variable domain, filled in from reference TRBV29-1 and TRBJ2-5, reads SAVISQKPSRDICQRGTSLTIQCQVDSQVTMMFWYRQQPGQSLTLIATANQGSEATYESGFVIDKFPISRPNLTFSTLTVSNMSPEDSSIYLCSGTGPTRETQYFGPGTRLLVL.

This clonotype was seen only a few times. The chain has TRBV5-1 and TRBJ2-2; 12 bases are shared with TRBD2. CDR3 size: 15 residues. Looked up from germline, CDR1 is SGHRS and CDR2 is YFSETQ. The V gene end was trimmed by 4 bases and the J gene end by 7 bases; junction bases not matched to a gene: 5. DNA for the CDR3: TGCGCCAGCAGCCCCGGACTAGCGGGGATCGGGGAGCTGTTTTTT. Translated, it gives CASSPGLAGIGELFF.

For this clonotype: It may be a read error: a sequence one base away is much more abundant. J is TRBJ2-7 and V is TRBV6-1; TRBD2 agrees at 14 bases. The DNA end lines up better with TRBJ2-5; the J call may be wrong. Germline V lookup: CDR1 MNHNS, CDR2 SASEGT. The CDR3 sequence is 18 residues long. The CDR3 DNA follows: TGTGCCAGCAGCAAGACGGGTTGGACTAGCGGGAGGTGGGAGACCCAGTACTTC. This sequence encodes CASSKTGWTSGRWETQYF.

The rearrangement joins TRBV27 to TRBJ1-2; the D gene is possibly TRBD1 (5 bases). Germline values: CDR1 MNHEY, CDR2 SMNVEV (reference sequence). The CDR3 sequence is 16 residues long. With 7 bases removed from V and 0 bases from J, the gap between germline ends came to 18 bases. The CDR3 coding sequence is TGTGCCAGCAAGGAGGCAGGGATGACAGCTAACTATGGCTACACCTTC. Amino acids: CASKEAGMTANYGYTF.

This sequence joins TRBV5-1 and TRBJ2-4; the D is unclear. The CDR3 contains 16 residues. The V gene lost 2 bases and the J gene lost 2 bases, with 14 bases spanning the gap. Germline assignment: CDR1 SGHRS and CDR2 YFSETQ. The CDR3, as DNA: TGCGCCAGCAGCTTCTCGACCCTACACTCCAAAAACATTCAGTACTTC. Its translation is CASSFSTLHSKNIQYF.

This clonotype was counted between two and nine times. The chain combines TRBV20-1 with TRBJ2-7, with 9 nucleotides matching TRBD2. CDR3 length equals 15 residues. The germline CDR1 and CDR2 sequences are DFQATT and SNEGSKA (reference sequence). Trimming took 3 bases from V and 2 from J; bases not matched to a gene: 8. The CDR3, as DNA: TGCAGTGCTAGGCGAGCTAGCGGGAACCCCTACGAGCAGTACTTC. Protein: CSARRASGNPYEQYF.

The chain carries TRBV12-3 or TRBV12-4 and TRBJ2-3; D uncertain. CDR3 size: 13 residues. Between the trimmed V and J ends, which lost 6 bases and 8 bases, there was a span of 15 bases. Written as DNA, the CDR3 is TGTGCCAGCAGCATCTGGTGGTGGGGTACGCAGTATTTT. Its protein is CASSIWWWGTQYF.

As DNA, the CDR3 is TGTGCCAGCGGACGACGATTGGCGGGAGGGGGCGAGCAGTACTTC. It encodes CASGRRLAGGGEQYF. This chain links TRBV28 with TRBJ2-7; 9 bases match TRBD2. CDR3 length: 15 residues. After removal of 8 bases from V and 6 bases from J, the junction contained 14 bases not matched to a gene. The germline V gene encodes CDR1 MDHEN and CDR2 SYDVKM. Variable domain in full (rest from reference TRBV28 and TRBJ2-7): DVKVTQSSRYLVKRTGEKVFLECVQDMDHENMFWYRQDPGLGLRLIYFSYDVKMKEKGDIPEGYSVSREKKERFSLILESASTNQTSMYLCASGRRLAGGGEQYFGPGTRLTVT.

J is TRBJ1-2 and V is TRBV11-3; a weak D match, TRBD1 (6 bases). V was cut by 5 bases and J by 0 bases, with 28 bases left in between. Germline V CDR1 and CDR2: SGHNT, YENEEA. This CDR3 is built from 20 residues. The CDR3 is CASSPPAGAIVGRANYGYTF. The CDR3 nucleotides are TGTGCCAGCAGCCCCCCCGCAGGGGCAATCGTGGGGAGAGCTAACTATGGCTACACCTTC.

The V call is TRBV20-1, the J call TRBJ2-4, with 7 bases aligning to TRBD2. Germline V gives CDR1 DFQATT, CDR2 SNEGSKA (reference sequence). The CDR3 is 14 amino acids. Unmatched junction bases numbered 13, after V lost 1 base and J lost 13 bases. CDR3 residues: CSARGGGTTGEQYF. The CDR3 nucleotides read TGCAGTGCTAGAGGGGGGGGTACTACCGGGGAGCAGTACTTC.